Described below is a single T cell receptor (beta chain) sequence and its context. The antigen remains undetermined. Treg sorting used a CD4+CD25+CD127-/low gate. CDR3 length: 15 amino acids. V was cut by 2 bases and J by 4 bases, with 14 bases left in between. Germline V gene data show CDR1 as MNHNY and CDR2 as SVGAGI (reference sequence). MiXCR, run by TCRdb on the 5' RACE reads, gives a single entry per CDR3 protein. The sample holds about 8,000 distinct CDR3 sequences, just under 55% seen once. Study-level results: The larger-cohort validation was restricted to a single TCR beta V-J rearrangement rather than whole repertoires.

The TCR comes from a female donor with breast cancer. The J gene is TRBJ1-1, the V gene TRBV6-6; D remains ambiguous. Input material: Tregs sorted from a lymph node. This CDR3 is CASSYHSSEGTEAFF. In DNA, the CDR3 is TGTGCCAGCAGTTACCATTCCAGTGAGGGCACTGAAGCTTTCTTT.